The 27 T cell receptor beta chains presented below share a single source sample, sequenced in a study of shared clonotypes between healthy human individuals. Produced via immunoSEQ multiplex PCR; TCRdb's table is partial and in-frame only. The table shows 950,000 to 1,200,000 clones, with about 80% occurring only once. Material for sequencing was memory CD4+ T cells from PBMCs. Indicated subset: CD45RA-negative fraction. The receptors here all came from a man aged 18 to 30 in good health. Some clones in this sample may be carry-over from other donors' samples.

Remarks on this clone: At the DNA level, this CDR3 is encoded by other sequences in the same sample as well. This sequence joins TRBV5-1 and TRBJ2-3; TRBD1 matches 9 bases. The CDR3 runs 15 residues. The trim removed 4 bases at V and 1 base at J, leaving 4 bases unmatched. The germline CDR1 and CDR2 sequences are SGHRS and YFSETQ. The CDR3 nucleotides read TGCGCCAGCAGCCCTCGGACAGGGGGCACAGATACGCAGTATTTT. Encoded protein: CASSPRTGGTDTQYF. Full variable domain (outside the CDR3, taken from reference TRBV5-1 and TRBJ2-3): KAGVTQTPRYLIKTRGQQVTLSCSPISGHRSVSWYQQTPGQGLQFLFEYFSETQRNKGNFPGRFSGRQFSNSRSEMNVSTLELGDSALYLCASSPRTGGTDTQYFGPGTRLTVL.

This chain joins TRBV28 and TRBJ2-3, with 7 bases aligning to TRBD2. This CDR3 is 15 amino acids long. The germline gives CDR1 MDHEN, CDR2 SYDVKM. After removal of 1 base from V and 4 bases from J, the junction contained 5 bases not matched to a gene. The CDR3 DNA follows: TGTGCCAGCAGTTTATACGGGAGGTTTTCAGATACGCAGTATTTT. Protein product: CASSLYGRFSDTQYF.

The CDR3: CASSLVSRGKETQYF. The CDR3 DNA reads as TGTGCCAGCAGCTTAGTTAGCAGGGGAAAGGAGACCCAGTACTTC. V is TRBV7-8 and J is TRBJ2-5, with a weak D call TRBD1 (6 bases). Trimming pared 1 base from V and 5 bases from J, leaving 14 bases between. Per the germline V gene, CDR1 is SGHVS and CDR2 is FQNEAQ. The CDR3 is 15 residues long.

The CDR3 DNA sequence: TGTGCCAGCACCTACTACAGGGGGCTTATCGAGACCCAGTACTTC. This codes for CASTYYRGLIETQYF. The J gene is TRBJ2-5, the V gene TRBV2; 9 bases align to TRBD1. This CDR3 has 15 residues. CDR1 is SNHLY and CDR2 is FYNNEI in the germline V gene. Trimming at V came to 7 bases and at J to 5 bases, leaving 11 bases not matched to a gene.

With regard to this clone: The DNA is omitted, as the CDR3 cannot be located on it reliably, and the CDR3 follows TCRdb's listing. J is TRBJ2-7 and V is TRBV21-1; TRBD1, the D gene given by the table, was not confirmed from the DNA. TRBV21-1 is described as a pseudogene. The CDR3 spans 17 amino acids, including both terminal residues. CDR3 sequence: CASSFRTFGTGIYEQYF.

The rearrangement uses TRBV2 and TRBJ2-7; D possibly matches TRBD1 or TRBD2 (6 bases each). Germline CDR1 reads SNHLY; CDR2 reads FYNNEI. This CDR3 comprises 18 residues. The germline V and J ends were trimmed by 4 bases and 2 bases, with 24 bases remaining between them. The CDR3 DNA is TGTGCCAGCAGTGTGGGGAGGAAATCGGGGGCAGGAACCTACGAGCAGTACTTC. It specifies CASSVGRKSGAGTYEQYF. The complete variable domain, with remaining parts taken from reference TRBV2 and TRBJ2-7, reads EPEVTQTPSHQVTQMGQEVILRCVPISNHLYFYWYRQILGQKVEFLVSFYNNEISEKSEIFDDQFSVERPDGSNFTLKIRSTKLEDSAMYFCASSVGRKSGAGTYEQYFGPGTRLTVT.

The chain has TRBV28 and TRBJ2-2, with 9 nucleotides matching TRBD2. CDR3 length: 13 amino acids. V shed 7 bases, J shed 6 bases, and the junction held 3 bases outside the gene matches. CDR1 and CDR2 (germline): MDHEN, SYDVKM. This CDR3 reads CASTGGRAGELFF. The CDR3 bases are TGTGCCAGCACGGGCGGGAGGGCCGGGGAGCTGTTTTTT.

The rearrangement joins TRBV9 to TRBJ1-5; 8 nucleotides align to TRBD1. Germline loops: CDR1 SGDLS, CDR2 YYNGEE. Germline trimming cut 5 bases from V and 4 bases from J; bases unmatched to any gene: 5. This CDR3 is 14 amino acids long. The CDR3 loop is CASSSDRENQPQHF. DNA of the CDR3: TGTGCCAGCAGTTCGGACAGGGAGAATCAGCCCCAGCATTTT.

This clone was picked up one time. The chain carries TRBV6-6 and TRBJ2-3, with a possible D match to TRBD2 (6 bases). The CDR3 is made up of 13 amino acids. V lost 6 bases, J lost 2 bases, and 9 bases lay in between. CDR1 and CDR2 (germline): MNHNY, SVGAGI (reference sequence). The CDR3: CASRRDFTDTQYF. Here the CDR3 DNA reads TGTGCCAGCAGACGGGACTTCACAGATACGCAGTATTTT.

V is TRBV28 and J is TRBJ2-1; D is perhaps TRBD2 (6 bases). Germline CDR1 reads MDHEN; CDR2 reads SYDVKM. The CDR3 totals 11 residues. V was cut by 6 bases and J by 12 bases, with 12 bases left in between. CDR3: CASRGLAPQFF. The CDR3 DNA reads as TGTGCCAGCAGGGGCCTAGCGCCGCAGTTCTTC.

In its sample, this clone was seen a few times. The chain recombines TRBV29-1 with TRBJ1-1; no clear D. CDR3 length: 13 amino acids. The V gene's germline CDR1 is SQVTM and CDR2 ANQGSEA. V dropped 4 bases and J dropped 0 bases, with 9 bases sitting between them. CDR3 sequence (DNA): TGCAGCGTTGTGCCAGACTTGAACACTGAAGCTTTCTTT. Translation: CSVVPDLNTEAFF.

This sequence joins TRBV27 and TRBJ2-3; 16 bases agree with TRBD2. The CDR3 loop spans 19 amino acids. In germline, CDR1 is MNHEY, CDR2 SMNVEV (reference sequence). The V and J ends lost 4 bases and 3 bases, in that order; junction bases with no gene match: 10. The CDR3 loop is CASSSPGLAGGRGTDTQYF. The CDR3 nucleotides read TGTGCCAGCAGTTCGCCGGGACTAGCGGGAGGGCGAGGAACAGATACGCAGTATTTT.

CDR3 residues: CASSPVTRSGEQYF. DNA of the CDR3: TGTGCCAGCTCACCTGTGACTAGATCTGGCGAGCAGTACTTC. The V call is TRBV18, the J call TRBJ2-7; D perhaps matches TRBD2 (6 bases). Germline loops: CDR1 KGHSH, CDR2 LQKENI. Deletions cut 3 bases from V and 6 bases from J, with 15 bases between. This CDR3 has 14 residues.

The chain employs TRBV6-6 and TRBJ1-4, with TRBD1 as a possible D gene (5 bases). The CDR3 runs 14 residues. Trimming shortened V by 0 bases and J by 8 bases, and 10 bases separated the two germline ends. The germline V gene has CDR1 MNHNY and CDR2 SVGAGI (reference sequence). The CDR3 loop is CASSYSNGGEKLFF. The CDR3 region has the DNA TGTGCCAGCAGTTACTCGAATGGGGGAGAAAAACTGTTTTTT.

V usage is TRBV28 and J usage is TRBJ2-7; possible D gene TRBD1, 6 bases. This CDR3 spans 16 amino acids. Trimming took off 1 base at V and 3 bases at J, with 16 bases between the two ends. Germline loops: CDR1 MDHEN, CDR2 SYDVKM. The CDR3 DNA follows: TGTGCCAGCAGTTTATTTACAGGGTTTAGTAGCTACGAGCAGTACTTC. The encoded protein is CASSLFTGFSSYEQYF.

The chain has TRBV4-2 and TRBJ2-5; D may be TRBD1 or TRBD2 (5 bases each). Trimming removed 0 bases from V and 0 bases from J, with 8 bases in between. Per germline, CDR1 LGHNA and CDR2 YNFKEQ. The CDR3 sequence is 15 residues long. Here the CDR3 reads CASSQDWDDQETQYF. The DNA for the CDR3 is TGTGCCAGCAGCCAAGATTGGGACGACCAAGAGACCCAGTACTTC.

The chain carries TRBV19 and TRBJ2-5; 8 bases map to TRBD1. Per germline, CDR1 LNHDA and CDR2 SQIVND (reference sequence). The CDR3 sequence is 14 residues long. The junction had 4 bases not matched to a gene; V was cut back by 5 bases and J by 2 bases. The CDR3 is CASSRDRYQETQYF. The CDR3 DNA reads as TGTGCCAGTAGTCGGGACAGGTATCAAGAGACCCAGTACTTC.

This clone was counted at least ten times. The V call is TRBV28, the J call TRBJ2-3; D tentatively fits TRBD1 or TRBD2 (7 bases each). V lost 5 bases and J lost 1, with 16 bases in between. Germline lookup yields CDR1 MDHEN and CDR2 SYDVKM. This CDR3 spans 16 amino acids. CDR3 DNA sequence: TGTGCCAGCAGTCCGACAGGGAGGGGAGGCACAGATACGCAGTATTTT. Its protein is CASSPTGRGGTDTQYF.

The chain couples TRBV18 to TRBJ1-2; 8 nucleotides line up with TRBD1. Trimming cost V 5 bases and J 3 bases; bases outside gene matches: 17. Per germline, CDR1 KGHSH and CDR2 LQKENI. The CDR3 consists of 18 residues. CDR3 sequence reads: CASSIARTGRALDYGYTF. The CDR3 coding sequence is TGTGCCAGCTCAATCGCGCGGACAGGGAGGGCTCTCGACTATGGCTACACCTTC.

V usage is TRBV2 and J usage is TRBJ1-3; TRBD1 agrees at 8 bases. Unmatched junction bases numbered 13, after V lost 4 bases and J lost 11 bases. Germline CDR1 reads SNHLY; CDR2 reads FYNNEI. This CDR3 spans 15 amino acids. The CDR3 coding sequence is TGTGCCAGCAGTGTTTCGACAGGGGTCGCGTCCGCCATATATTTT. Amino acid sequence: CASSVSTGVASAIYF.

In its sample, this clone was seen once. The chain joins TRBV11-2 to TRBJ2-1; D is ambiguous. The V and J ends lost 5 bases and 7 bases respectively, with 15 bases between them. The CDR3 has 14 residues. Germline V gives CDR1 SGHAT, CDR2 FQNNGV. The CDR3 DNA is TGTGCCAGCAGCCCGGTAAAAGGACGGAATGAGCAGTTCTTC. Its translation is CASSPVKGRNEQFF.

The rearrangement joins TRBV9 to TRBJ2-2, with D possibly TRBD1 on 6 matching bases. V was shortened by 1 base and J by 3 bases, with 10 bases between the two germline ends. Germline loops: CDR1 SGDLS, CDR2 YYNGEE. This CDR3 has 15 amino acids. CDR3 nucleotides: TGTGCCAGCAGCGTAATGACAGGCTACACCGGGGAGCTGTTTTTT. This encodes CASSVMTGYTGELFF. The variable domain in full, with the rest retrieved from reference TRBV9 and TRBJ2-2, is DSGVTQTPKHLITATGQRVTLRCSPRSGDLSVYWYQQSLDQGLQFLIQYYNGEERAKGNILERFSAQQFPDLHSELNLSSLELGDSALYFCASSVMTGYTGELFFGEGSRLTVL.

CDR3 region: CASSQGLAEYNEQFF. In DNA form, the CDR3 reads TGTGCCAGCAGCCAAGGACTAGCGGAGTACAATGAGCAGTTCTTC. This rearrangement joins TRBV7-3 to TRBJ2-1, with 10 bases that match TRBD2. The junction had 5 bases not matched to a gene; V was cut back by 5 bases and J by 4 bases. CDR3 length equals 15 residues. The V gene's germline CDR1 is SGHTA and CDR2 FQGTGA.

The chain is built from TRBV7-9 and TRBJ1-1, with 8 bases matching TRBD1. The CDR3 consists of 13 residues. CDR1 is SEHNR, CDR2 FQNEAQ, per germline (reference sequence). The V segment lost 3 bases and the J segment 11 bases; nucleotides outside the gene matches: 8. The CDR3, as DNA: TGTGCCAGCAGCTTCGTCGGACAGGGTATGGCTTTCTTT. This encodes CASSFVGQGMAFF.

This chain joins TRBV7-8 and TRBJ1-5; no reliable D call. The CDR3 is 15 residues long. V lost 1 base and J lost 6, with 13 bases in between. From germline, CDR1 is SGHVS and CDR2 FQNEAQ. The CDR3 nucleotides are TGTGCCAGCAGCTTAGAACGGGTTGGGGTTCAGCCCCAGCATTTT. The encoded protein is CASSLERVGVQPQHF. Full variable domain (missing parts from reference TRBV7-8 and TRBJ1-5): GAGVSQSPRYKVAKRGQDVALRCDPISGHVSLFWYQQALGQGPEFLTYFQNEAQLDKSGLPSDRFFAERPEGSVSTLKIQRTQQEDSAVYLCASSLERVGVQPQHFGDGTRLSIL.

A word on this clone: Mismatch with germline at one junction end may stem from a read error. The chain combines TRBV28 with TRBJ1-4; 7 bases agree with TRBD1. Germline CDR1 MDHEN, CDR2 SYDVKM. This CDR3 is built from 14 residues. DNA for the CDR3: TGTGCCAACAGTCCAGGGGGGACTAATGAAAAACTGTTTTTT. Protein product: CANSPGGTNEKLFF.

The genes are TRBV27 and TRBJ2-1; no definite D call. The CDR3 length is 14 residues. V gave up 0 bases and J gave up 7 bases, with 10 bases separating them. The V gene's germline CDR1 is MNHEY and CDR2 SMNVEV (reference sequence). The CDR3 DNA follows: TGTGCCAGCAGTTTATCTTTCGGATCTAATGAGCAGTTCTTC. This translates into CASSLSFGSNEQFF.